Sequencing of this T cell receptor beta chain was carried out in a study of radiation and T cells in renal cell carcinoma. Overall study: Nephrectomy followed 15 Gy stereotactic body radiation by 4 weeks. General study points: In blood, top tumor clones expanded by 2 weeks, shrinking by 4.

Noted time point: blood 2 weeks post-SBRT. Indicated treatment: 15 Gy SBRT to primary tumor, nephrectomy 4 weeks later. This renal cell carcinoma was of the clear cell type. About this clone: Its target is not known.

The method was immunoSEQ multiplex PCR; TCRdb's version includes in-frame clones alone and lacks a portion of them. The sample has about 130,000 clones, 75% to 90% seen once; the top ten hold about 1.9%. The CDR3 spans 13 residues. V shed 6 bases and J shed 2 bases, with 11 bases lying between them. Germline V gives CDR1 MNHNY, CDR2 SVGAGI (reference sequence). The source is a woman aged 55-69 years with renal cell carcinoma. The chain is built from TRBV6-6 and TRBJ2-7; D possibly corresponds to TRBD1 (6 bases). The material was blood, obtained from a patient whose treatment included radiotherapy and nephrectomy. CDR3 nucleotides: TGTGCCAGCAGGTGGACAGCCGCCTACGAGCAGTACTTC. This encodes CASRWTAAYEQYF.